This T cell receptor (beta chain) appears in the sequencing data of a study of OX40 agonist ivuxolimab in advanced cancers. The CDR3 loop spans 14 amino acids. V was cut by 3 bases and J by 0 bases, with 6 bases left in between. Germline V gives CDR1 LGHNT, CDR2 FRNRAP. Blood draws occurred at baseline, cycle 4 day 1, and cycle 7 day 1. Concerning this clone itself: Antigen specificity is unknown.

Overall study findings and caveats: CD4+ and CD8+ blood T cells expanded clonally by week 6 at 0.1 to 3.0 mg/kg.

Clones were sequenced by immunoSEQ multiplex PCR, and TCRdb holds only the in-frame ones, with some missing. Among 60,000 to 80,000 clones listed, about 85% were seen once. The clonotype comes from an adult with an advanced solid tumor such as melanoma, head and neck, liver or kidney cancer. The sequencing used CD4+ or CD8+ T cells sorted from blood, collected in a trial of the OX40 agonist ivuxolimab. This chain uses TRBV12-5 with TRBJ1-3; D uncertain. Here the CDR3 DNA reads TGTGCTAGTGGTTTATCGAACTCTGGAAACACCATATATTTT. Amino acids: CASGLSNSGNTIYF.